This entry is about one TCR beta chain. Per the germline V gene, CDR1 is LNHNV and CDR2 is YYDKDF (reference sequence). Trimming shortened V by 3 bases and J by 7 bases, and 22 bases separated the two germline ends. The CDR3 covers 17 residues. The sample originates from a study of blood T cell repertoires in COVID-19. On the study more broadly: Collection of acute and convalescent COVID-19 samples took place in the United States, Italy and Spain. T cells, B-cell-depleted T cells, or PBMCs provided the cDNA or gDNA that served as material.

Per the original data handling: Amplification of reference gene primers was used by the study to estimate nucleated cell counts. The repertoire was sequenced with immunoSEQ multiplex PCR; TCRdb's copy has only in-frame clones and lacks some. That table is the source of V, J and clone size, and D and trimming were worked out from the DNA. The data contain roughly 100,000 clones, 80% to 90% of them singletons. The clonotype originates from an older man with acute or convalescent COVID-19. This sequence joins TRBV15 and TRBJ2-1; possibly TRBD1 for D (5 bases). Sequenced input: peripheral blood. The CDR3 coding sequence is TGTGCCACCAGCAGGGACCGCGAAAGGGGTCGAAGAAATGAGCAGTTCTTC. It encodes CATSRDRERGRRNEQFF.